These T cell receptor beta chains were read from a single sample in a study of blood T cells in healthy people across ages. TCRdb fed the 5' RACE reads into MiXCR, producing one record per CDR3 protein. Here the sample spans roughly 700,000 distinct CDR3 sequences, roughly 32% being singletons. Sample: blood. The source of these receptors is a woman aged 80 or over in good health. CDR3s include the opening cysteine and the closing phenylalanine or tryptophan. A D gene is named only where the DNA matches it firmly. A row's size may be missing; if present it is once, few, many or a size class.

d_gene | abundance | j_gene | v_gene | CDR3aa | CDR3nt
NA | many | TRBJ1-5 | TRBV20-1 | CSARVSGEGRHQPQHF | TGCAGTGCTAGAGTCTCTGGGGAGGGTCGGCATCAGCCCCAGCATTTT
TRBD1 | many | TRBJ2-1 | TRBV4-3 | CASSQDLDRGKFF | TGCGCCAGCAGCCAAGACCTGGACAGGGGAAAGTTCTTC
NA | many | TRBJ2-1 | TRBV12-3/TRBV12-4 | CASRRGTEYMDEQFF | TGTGCCAGCAGGCGGGGGACAGAGTATATGGATGAGCAGTTCTTC
NA | many | TRBJ2-1 | TRBV4-1 | CASSLPGAYEQFF | TGCGCCAGCAGCCTACCAGGGGCCTATGAGCAGTTCTTC
NA | many | TRBJ2-7 | TRBV4-1 | CASSQGPSRQYF | TGCGCCAGCAGCCAAGGTCCCTCAAGGCAGTACTTC
NA | many | TRBJ2-7 | TRBV6-1 | CASSEVGWGRNSYEQYF | TGTGCCAGCAGTGAAGTAGGTTGGGGCAGGAACTCCTACGAGCAGTACTTC
TRBD1 | NA | TRBJ1-1 | TRBV15 | CATSRGGTGAEAFF | TGTGCCACCAGCAGAGGTGGGACAGGGGCTGAAGCTTTCTTT
TRBD1 | many | TRBJ2-3 | TRBV9 | CASSERTGKVTDTQYF | TGTGCCAGCAGCGAGAGGACAGGGAAGGTGACAGATACGCAGTATTTT
NA | NA | TRBJ2-3 | TRBV12-3/TRBV12-4 | CASSFDLPGADAQYF | TGTGCCAGCAGTTTCGACTTACCAGGCGCAGATGCGCAGTATTTT
NA | NA | TRBJ2-1 | TRBV12-3/TRBV12-4 | CASSPRALFLNNEQFF | TGTGCCAGCAGTCCCCGGGCCCTTTTCCTGAACAATGAGCAGTTCTTC
TRBD1 | many | TRBJ1-1 | TRBV7-2 | CASSFQGGNTEAFF | TGTGCCAGCAGCTTCCAGGGGGGAAACACTGAAGCTTTCTTT
TRBD2 | NA | TRBJ2-3 | TRBV20-1 | CSARYPSGGRDTQYF | TGCAGTGCTAGATACCCTAGCGGGGGAAGAGATACGCAGTATTTT
NA | many | TRBJ1-5 | TRBV7-9 | CASSLDSGVGPQHF | TGTGCCAGCAGCTTAGATTCAGGAGTTGGGCCCCAGCATTTT
NA | many | TRBJ2-7 | TRBV19 | CASSKGGVSYEQYF | TGTGCCAGTAGTAAGGGCGGGGTCTCCTACGAGCAGTACTTC
NA | few | TRBJ1-5 | TRBV6-6 | CATETGRGGNQPQHF | TGTGCCACCGAAACAGGGCGAGGGGGCAATCAGCCCCAGCATTTT
NA | NA | TRBJ1-1 | TRBV5-1 | CASRKEPGAGNTEAFF | TGCGCCAGCAGGAAGGAACCGGGGGCAGGAAACACTGAAGCTTTCTTT
TRBD2 | NA | TRBJ2-5 | TRBV7-8 | CASSSLAGGPQTQYF | TGTGCCAGCAGCTCGCTAGCGGGGGGGCCTCAGACCCAGTACTTC
TRBD1 | few | TRBJ1-2 | TRBV4-2 | CASSQEGGQGNYGYTF | TGTGCCAGCAGCCAAGAGGGAGGACAGGGGAACTATGGCTACACCTTC
TRBD1 | NA | TRBJ1-6 | TRBV28 | CASSPRQGQNNSPLHF | TGTGCCAGCAGTCCGCGACAGGGGCAGAATAATTCACCCCTCCACTTT
NA | once | TRBJ1-5 | TRBV9 | CASSVDGDPKSNQPQHF | TGTGCCAGCAGCGTAGATGGGGATCCCAAGAGCAATCAGCCCCAGCATTTT
NA | many | TRBJ2-6 | TRBV20-1 | CSAIGPHYSLSGANVLTF | TGCAGTGCTATTGGTCCCCATTACAGCCTCTCTGGGGCCAACGTCCTGACTTTC
TRBD1 | NA | TRBJ1-1 | TRBV6-2/TRBV6-3 | CASSIRDRANTGAFF | TGTGCCAGCAGTATCCGGGACAGGGCTAACACTGGAGCTTTCTTT
NA | NA | TRBJ1-1 | TRBV7-9 | CASSFGGGDTEAFF | TGTGCCAGCAGCTTCGGGGGAGGGGACACTGAAGCTTTCTTT
NA | NA | TRBJ1-1 | TRBV7-9 | CASSSEPGTEAFF | TGTGCCAGCAGCTCGGAACCCGGCACTGAAGCTTTCTTT
TRBD2 | few | TRBJ2-7 | TRBV4-1 | CASSQGISGSYEQYF | TGCGCCAGCAGCCAAGGCATTAGCGGGAGCTACGAGCAGTACTTC
NA | many | TRBJ2-3 | TRBV6-1 | CASSEIGPSDTQYF | TGTGCCAGCAGTGAAATTGGCCCCTCTGATACGCAGTATTTT
TRBD2 | many | TRBJ2-7 | TRBV6-5 | CASSRLAGGISYEQYF | TGTGCCAGCAGCCGACTAGCGGGGGGCATCTCCTACGAGCAGTACTTC
NA | NA | TRBJ2-7 | TRBV5-1 | CASSLGRGINEQYF | TGCGCCAGCAGCTTGGGCAGGGGTATAAACGAGCAGTACTTC
NA | few | TRBJ2-5 | TRBV7-3 | CASSPTHYNEQYF | TGTGCCAGCAGCCCAACACACTACAATGAGCAGTACTTC
NA | many | TRBJ2-5 | TRBV20-1 | CSARDRRRGGETQYF | TGCAGTGCTAGAGATCGGCGTAGGGGAGGAGAGACCCAGTACTTC
TRBD1 | few | TRBJ1-5 | TRBV6-1 | CASRQGAGQLQHF | TGTGCCAGCAGACAGGGGGCTGGACAGCTCCAGCATTTT
NA | many | TRBJ1-2 | TRBV20-1 | CSAPGFTGSNYGYTF | TGCAGTGCGCCCGGATTTACAGGGTCTAACTATGGCTACACCTTC
TRBD2 | few | TRBJ2-3 | TRBV10-3 | CAIRRAGVGTDTQYF | TGTGCCATCAGACGAGCGGGGGTGGGGACAGATACGCAGTATTTT
TRBD2 | NA | TRBJ2-7 | TRBV5-1 | CASSPGTSGGPSSYEQYF | TGCGCCAGCAGCCCAGGGACTAGCGGGGGGCCGAGCTCCTACGAGCAGTACTTC
NA | NA | TRBJ2-6 | TRBV12-3/TRBV12-4 | CASSERSSGANVLTF | TGTGCCAGCAGTGAACGTAGCTCTGGGGCCAACGTCCTGACTTTC
NA | many | TRBJ2-1 | TRBV20-1 | CSARHGSNEQFF | TGCAGTGCTAGACACGGGAGCAATGAGCAGTTCTTC
NA | NA | TRBJ2-3 | TRBV9 | CASSLTGVPGDTQYF | TGTGCCAGCAGCTTAACAGGCGTCCCGGGAGATACGCAGTATTTT
NA | many | TRBJ2-5 | TRBV12-3/TRBV12-4 | CASSLLGRGETQYF | TGTGCCAGCAGTTTACTGGGGCGAGGGGAGACCCAGTACTTC
NA | many | TRBJ2-5 | TRBV20-1 | CSARDPQGQETQYF | TGCAGTGCTAGAGATCCCCAGGGGCAAGAGACCCAGTACTTC
NA | many | TRBJ2-1 | TRBV20-1 | CSASHNEQFF | TGCAGTGCTAGCCACAATGAGCAGTTCTTC
TRBD1 | NA | TRBJ2-7 | TRBV6-1 | CASSEARTGREQYF | TGTGCCAGCAGTGAAGCGCGGACAGGGCGCGAGCAGTACTTC
TRBD1 | once | TRBJ1-1 | TRBV30 | CAWNEGQGNTEAFF | TGTGCCTGGAACGAAGGACAGGGCAACACTGAAGCTTTCTTT
TRBD1 | many | TRBJ1-2 | TRBV5-1 | CASTPRQGEGYTF | TGCGCCAGCACCCCCAGACAGGGAGAAGGCTACACCTTC
NA | NA | TRBJ1-1 | TRBV9 | CASSARSGTNTEAFF | TGTGCCAGCAGCGCCCGATCCGGCACGAACACTGAAGCTTTCTTT
TRBD1 | NA | TRBJ2-7 | TRBV7-2 | CASSKETGQYEQYF | TGTGCCAGCAGCAAGGAGACAGGGCAGTACGAGCAGTACTTC
NA | few | TRBJ1-3 | TRBV20-1 | CSARDSPWDRSTIYF | TGCAGTGCTAGAGATTCCCCTTGGGACCGCTCTACAATATATTTT
NA | NA | TRBJ1-6 | TRBV14 | CASSLQTSPLHF | TGTGCCAGCAGCCTTCAGACTTCACCCCTCCACTTT
NA | NA | TRBJ2-5 | TRBV29-1 | CSGEASWAETQYF | TGCAGCGGCGAAGCTAGCTGGGCAGAGACCCAGTACTTC
NA | many | TRBJ1-2 | TRBV5-6 | CASSLEENYGYTF | TGTGCCAGCAGCTTGGAGGAAAACTATGGCTACACCTTC
NA | many | TRBJ2-1 | TRBV3-1 | CASSVQGPLSNEQFF | TGTGCCAGCAGCGTCCAGGGGCCCTTGAGCAATGAGCAGTTCTTC
TRBD1 | many | TRBJ1-6 | TRBV10-2 | CASRQKGQGANNSPLHF | TGCGCCAGCCGGCAGAAAGGACAGGGGGCCAATAATTCACCCCTCCACTTT
NA | NA | TRBJ2-1 | TRBV20-1 | CSAGSGIGVYEQFF | TGCAGTGCTGGAAGCGGAATAGGCGTCTATGAGCAGTTCTTC
NA | many | TRBJ1-2 | TRBV7-9 | CASSRGWVGDGYTF | TGTGCCAGCAGCCGGGGATGGGTTGGTGATGGCTACACCTTC